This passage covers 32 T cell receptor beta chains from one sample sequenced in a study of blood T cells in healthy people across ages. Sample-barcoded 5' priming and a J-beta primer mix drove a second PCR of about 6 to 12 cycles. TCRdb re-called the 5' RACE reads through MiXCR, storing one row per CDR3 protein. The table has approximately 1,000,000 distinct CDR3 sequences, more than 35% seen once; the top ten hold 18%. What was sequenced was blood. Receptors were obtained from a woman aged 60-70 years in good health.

This CDR3 is CASSLTDGHKNIQYF. The CDR3 region has the DNA TGTGCCAGCAGTTTGACGGACGGACACAAAAACATTCAGTACTTC. This chain connects TRBV12-3 or TRBV12-4 to TRBJ2-4; weak D call: TRBD1 (5 bases). CDR3 length: 15 amino acids. The ends were cut back, 3 bases at V and 3 bases at J, with 12 bases in the middle.

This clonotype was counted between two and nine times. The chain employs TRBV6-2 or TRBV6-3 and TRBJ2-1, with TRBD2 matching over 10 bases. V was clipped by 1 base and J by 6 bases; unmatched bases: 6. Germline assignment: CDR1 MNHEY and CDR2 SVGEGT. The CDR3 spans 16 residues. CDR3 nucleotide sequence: TGTGCCAGCAGTTACTGGGCTAGCGGGAGTGGCAATGAGCAGTTCTTC. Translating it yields CASSYWASGSGNEQFF.

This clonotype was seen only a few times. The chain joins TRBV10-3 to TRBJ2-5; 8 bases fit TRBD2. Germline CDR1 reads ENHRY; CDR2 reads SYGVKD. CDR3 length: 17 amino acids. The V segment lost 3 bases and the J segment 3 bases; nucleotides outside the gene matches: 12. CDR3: CAISERSGGKLKETQYF. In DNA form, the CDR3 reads TGTGCCATCAGTGAAAGGTCGGGGGGGAAGTTGAAAGAGACCCAGTACTTC.

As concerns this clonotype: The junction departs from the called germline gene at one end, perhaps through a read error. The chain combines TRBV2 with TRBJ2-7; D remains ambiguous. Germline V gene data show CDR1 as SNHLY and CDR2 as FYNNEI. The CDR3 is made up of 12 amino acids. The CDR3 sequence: CASREGRNEQYF. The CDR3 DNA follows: TGTGCCAGCAGGGAAGGACGGAACGAGCAGTACTTC.

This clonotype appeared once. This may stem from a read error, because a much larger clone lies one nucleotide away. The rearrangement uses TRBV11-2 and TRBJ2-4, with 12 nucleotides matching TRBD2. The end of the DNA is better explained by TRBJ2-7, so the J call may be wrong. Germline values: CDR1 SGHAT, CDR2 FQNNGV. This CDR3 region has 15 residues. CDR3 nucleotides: TGTGCCAGCAGCACGACTAGCGGGAGTTTCTACGAGCAGTACTTC. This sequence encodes CASSTTSGSFYEQYF.

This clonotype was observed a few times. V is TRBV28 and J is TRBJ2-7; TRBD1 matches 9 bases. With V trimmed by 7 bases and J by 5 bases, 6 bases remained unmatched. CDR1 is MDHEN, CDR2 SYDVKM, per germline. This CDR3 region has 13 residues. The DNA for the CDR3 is TGTGCCAGCAATCCGGACAGGGGTAACGAGCAGTACTTC. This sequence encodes CASNPDRGNEQYF. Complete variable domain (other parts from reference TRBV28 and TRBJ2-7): DVKVTQSSRYLVKRTGEKVFLECVQDMDHENMFWYRQDPGLGLRLIYFSYDVKMKEKGDIPEGYSVSREKKERFSLILESASTNQTSMYLCASNPDRGNEQYFGPGTRLTVT.

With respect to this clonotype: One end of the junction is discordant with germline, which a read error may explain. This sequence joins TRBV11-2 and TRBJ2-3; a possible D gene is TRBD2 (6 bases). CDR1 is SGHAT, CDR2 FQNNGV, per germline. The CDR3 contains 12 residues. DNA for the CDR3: TGTACCAGTGGAGGGGTCACAGATACGCAGTATTTT. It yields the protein CTSGGVTDTQYF. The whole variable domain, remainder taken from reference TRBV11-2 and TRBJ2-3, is EAGVAQSPRYKIIEKRQSVAFWCNPISGHATLYWYQQILGQGPKLLIQFQNNGVVDDSQLPKDRFSAERLKGVDSTLKIQPAKLEDSAVYLCTSGGVTDTQYFGPGTRLTVL.

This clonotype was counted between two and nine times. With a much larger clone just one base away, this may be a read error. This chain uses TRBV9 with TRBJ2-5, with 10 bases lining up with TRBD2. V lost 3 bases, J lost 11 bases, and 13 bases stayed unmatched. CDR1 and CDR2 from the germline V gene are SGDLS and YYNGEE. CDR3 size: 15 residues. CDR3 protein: CASSALAGVGNEQYF. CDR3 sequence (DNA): TGTGCCAGCAGCGCCCTAGCGGGAGTCGGCAATGAGCAGTACTTC.

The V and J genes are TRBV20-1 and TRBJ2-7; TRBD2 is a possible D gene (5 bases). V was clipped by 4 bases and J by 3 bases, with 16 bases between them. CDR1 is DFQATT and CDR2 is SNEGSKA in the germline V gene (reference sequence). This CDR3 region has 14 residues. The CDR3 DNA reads TGCAGTGCTACGGAGGCAGGCTCCTACTACGAGCAGTACTTC. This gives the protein CSATEAGSYYEQYF.

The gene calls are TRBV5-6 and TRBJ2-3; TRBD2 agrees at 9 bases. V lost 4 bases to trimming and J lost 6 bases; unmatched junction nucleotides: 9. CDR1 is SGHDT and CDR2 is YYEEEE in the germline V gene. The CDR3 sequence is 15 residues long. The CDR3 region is CASSEAGTSSDTQYF. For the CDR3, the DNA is TGTGCCAGCAGCGAGGCCGGGACTAGCTCGGATACGCAGTATTTT. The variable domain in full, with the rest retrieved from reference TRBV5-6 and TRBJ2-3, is DAGVTQSPTHLIKTRGQQVTLRCSPKSGHDTVSWYQQALGQGPQFIFQYYEEEERQRGNFPDRFSGHQFPNYSSELNVNALLLGDSALYLCASSEAGTSSDTQYFGPGTRLTVL.

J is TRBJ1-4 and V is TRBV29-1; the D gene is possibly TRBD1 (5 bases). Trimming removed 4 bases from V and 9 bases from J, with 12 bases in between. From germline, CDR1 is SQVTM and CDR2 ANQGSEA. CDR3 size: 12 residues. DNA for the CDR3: TGCAGCGTTGGGGGGGAGAGGAAAAAACTGTTTTTT. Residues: CSVGGERKKLFF. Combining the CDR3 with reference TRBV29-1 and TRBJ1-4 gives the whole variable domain SAVISQKPSRDICQRGTSLTIQCQVDSQVTMMFWYRQQPGQSLTLIATANQGSEATYESGFVIDKFPISRPNLTFSTLTVSNMSPEDSSIYLCSVGGERKKLFFGSGTQLSVL.

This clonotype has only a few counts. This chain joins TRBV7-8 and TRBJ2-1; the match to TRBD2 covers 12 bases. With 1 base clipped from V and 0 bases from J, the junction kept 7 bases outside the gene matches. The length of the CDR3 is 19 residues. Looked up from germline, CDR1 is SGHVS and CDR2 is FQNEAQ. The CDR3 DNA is TGTGCCAGCAGCTTAGGGACTAGCGGGATGAGTAGCTCCTACAATGAGCAGTTCTTC. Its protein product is CASSLGTSGMSSSYNEQFF.

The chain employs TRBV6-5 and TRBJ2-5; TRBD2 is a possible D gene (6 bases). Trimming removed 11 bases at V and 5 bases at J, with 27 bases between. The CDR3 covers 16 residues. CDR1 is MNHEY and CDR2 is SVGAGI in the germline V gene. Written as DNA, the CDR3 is TGTGCCCACGTTAGAGCTGGCGGGGATGGAAGGGAGACCCAGTACTTC. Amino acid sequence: CAHVRAGGDGRETQYF.

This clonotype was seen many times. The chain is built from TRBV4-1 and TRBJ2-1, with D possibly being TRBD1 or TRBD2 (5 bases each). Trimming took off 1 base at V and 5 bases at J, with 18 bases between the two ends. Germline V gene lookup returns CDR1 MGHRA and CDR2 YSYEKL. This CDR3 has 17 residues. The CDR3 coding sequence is TGCGCCAGCAGCCAAGTATCGGGGCGAACTCTTCACAATGAGCAGTTCTTC. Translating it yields CASSQVSGRTLHNEQFF.

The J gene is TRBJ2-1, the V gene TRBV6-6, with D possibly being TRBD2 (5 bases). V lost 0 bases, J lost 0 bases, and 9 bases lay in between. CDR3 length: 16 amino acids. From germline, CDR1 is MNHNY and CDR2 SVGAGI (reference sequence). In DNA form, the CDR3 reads TGTGCCAGCAGTTACTCTGAGCGGAGCTCCTACAATGAGCAGTTCTTC. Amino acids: CASSYSERSSYNEQFF.

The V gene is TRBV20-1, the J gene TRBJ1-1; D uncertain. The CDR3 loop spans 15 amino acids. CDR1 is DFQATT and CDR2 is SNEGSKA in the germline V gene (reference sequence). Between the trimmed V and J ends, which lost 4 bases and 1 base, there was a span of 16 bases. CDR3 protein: CSATRRSTKNTEAFF. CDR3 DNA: TGCAGTGCTACCAGAAGGAGCACAAAGAACACTGAAGCTTTCTTT.

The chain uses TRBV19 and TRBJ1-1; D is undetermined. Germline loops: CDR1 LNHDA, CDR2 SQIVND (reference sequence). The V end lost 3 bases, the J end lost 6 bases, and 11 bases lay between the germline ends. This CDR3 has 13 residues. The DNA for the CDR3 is TGTGCCAGTAGTATCGTTACCGGGGCTGAAGCTTTCTTT. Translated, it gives CASSIVTGAEAFF. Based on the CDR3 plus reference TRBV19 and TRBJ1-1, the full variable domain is DGGITQSPKYLFRKEGQNVTLSCEQNLNHDAMYWYRQDPGQGLRLIYYSQIVNDFQKGDIAEGYSVSREKKESFPLTVTSAQKNPTAFYLCASSIVTGAEAFFGQGTRLTVV.

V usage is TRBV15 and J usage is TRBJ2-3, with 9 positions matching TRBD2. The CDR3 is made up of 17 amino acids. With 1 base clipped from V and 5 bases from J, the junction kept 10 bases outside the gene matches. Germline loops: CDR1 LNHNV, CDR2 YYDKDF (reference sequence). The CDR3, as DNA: TGTGCCACCAGCAGAGCAAAGACTAGCGGCCACATAGATACGCAGTATTTT. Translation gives CATSRAKTSGHIDTQYF.

This CDR3 reads CASSFGGRRGYNEQYF. The CDR3 nucleotides read TGTGCCAGCAGCTTCGGCGGGAGAAGAGGTTATAATGAGCAGTACTTC. The chain links TRBV13 to TRBJ2-5, with TRBD2 identical over 7 bases. The CDR3 consists of 16 residues. Germline-derived CDR1 and CDR2 are PRHDT and FYEKMQ (reference sequence). The ends lost 3 bases at V and 11 bases at J; junction bases unmatched: 18.

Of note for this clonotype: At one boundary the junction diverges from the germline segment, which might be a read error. In DNA, the CDR3 is TGTGCCAGCACGGCCCGTTACAATAAGCAGTTCTTC. It specifies CASTARYNKQFF. The chain is built from TRBV6-1 and TRBJ2-1; no firm D call. The germline V gene encodes CDR1 MNHNS and CDR2 SASEGT. The CDR3 is made up of 12 amino acids.

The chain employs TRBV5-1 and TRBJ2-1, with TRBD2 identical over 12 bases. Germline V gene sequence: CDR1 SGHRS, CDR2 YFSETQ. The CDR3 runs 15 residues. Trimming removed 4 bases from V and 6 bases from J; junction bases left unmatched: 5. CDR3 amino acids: CASSQTGLAGNEQFF. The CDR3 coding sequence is TGCGCCAGCAGCCAGACGGGACTAGCGGGCAATGAGCAGTTCTTC.

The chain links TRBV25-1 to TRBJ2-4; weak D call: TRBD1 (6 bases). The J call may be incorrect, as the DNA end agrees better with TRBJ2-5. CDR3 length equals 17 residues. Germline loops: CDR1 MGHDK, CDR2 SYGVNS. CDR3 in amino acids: CASSEPGTRAVHETQYF. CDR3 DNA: TGTGCCAGCAGTGAACCCGGGACACGGGCCGTGCATGAGACCCAGTACTTC.

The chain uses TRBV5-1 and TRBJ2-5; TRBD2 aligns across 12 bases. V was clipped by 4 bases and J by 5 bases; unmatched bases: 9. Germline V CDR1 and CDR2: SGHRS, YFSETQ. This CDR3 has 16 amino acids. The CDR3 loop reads CASSPASGRAEETQYF. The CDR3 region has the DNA TGCGCCAGCAGCCCCGCTAGCGGGAGGGCCGAGGAGACCCAGTACTTC.

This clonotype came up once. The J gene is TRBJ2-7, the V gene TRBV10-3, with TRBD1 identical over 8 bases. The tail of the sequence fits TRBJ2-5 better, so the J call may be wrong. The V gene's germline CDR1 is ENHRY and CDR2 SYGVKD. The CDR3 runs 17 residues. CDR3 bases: TGTGCCATCAGCGGCCCTGCGGGCAGGGGGCGGGAAGAGACCCAGTACTTC. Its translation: CAISGPAGRGREETQYF.

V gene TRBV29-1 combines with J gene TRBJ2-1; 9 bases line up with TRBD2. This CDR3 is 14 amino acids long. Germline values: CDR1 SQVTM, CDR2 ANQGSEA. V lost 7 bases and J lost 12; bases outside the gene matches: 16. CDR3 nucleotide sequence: TGCAGCGGTGCCGGCGCGGGAGGGCCTGGTGGGCAGTTCTTC. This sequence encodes CSGAGAGGPGGQFF.

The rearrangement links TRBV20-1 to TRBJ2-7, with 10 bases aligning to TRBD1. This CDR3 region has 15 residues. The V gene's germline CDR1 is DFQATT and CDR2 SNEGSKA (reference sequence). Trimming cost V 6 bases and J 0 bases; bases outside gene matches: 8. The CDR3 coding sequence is TGCAGTGCGAAATCGGGACAGGGGAGCTCCTACGAGCAGTACTTC. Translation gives CSAKSGQGSSYEQYF.

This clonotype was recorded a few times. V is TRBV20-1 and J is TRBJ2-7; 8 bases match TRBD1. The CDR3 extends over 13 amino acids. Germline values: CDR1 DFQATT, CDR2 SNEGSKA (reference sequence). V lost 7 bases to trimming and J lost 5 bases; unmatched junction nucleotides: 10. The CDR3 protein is CSVRRAGGDEQYF. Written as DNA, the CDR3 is TGCAGTGTCCGTCGGGCAGGGGGCGACGAGCAGTACTTC.

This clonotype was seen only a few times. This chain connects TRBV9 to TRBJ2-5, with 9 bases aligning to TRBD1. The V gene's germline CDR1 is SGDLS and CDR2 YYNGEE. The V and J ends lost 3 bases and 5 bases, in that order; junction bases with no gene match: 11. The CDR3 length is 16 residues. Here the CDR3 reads CASSATGTGSSETQYF. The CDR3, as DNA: TGTGCCAGCAGCGCTACCGGGACAGGGAGTTCGGAGACCCAGTACTTC.

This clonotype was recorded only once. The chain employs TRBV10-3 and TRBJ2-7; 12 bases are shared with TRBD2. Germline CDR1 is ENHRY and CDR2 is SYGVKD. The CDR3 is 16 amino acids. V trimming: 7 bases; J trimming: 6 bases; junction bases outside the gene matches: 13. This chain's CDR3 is CAIMGASGRAGGEQYF. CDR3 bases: TGTGCCATCATGGGAGCTAGCGGGAGGGCCGGGGGCGAGCAGTACTTC.

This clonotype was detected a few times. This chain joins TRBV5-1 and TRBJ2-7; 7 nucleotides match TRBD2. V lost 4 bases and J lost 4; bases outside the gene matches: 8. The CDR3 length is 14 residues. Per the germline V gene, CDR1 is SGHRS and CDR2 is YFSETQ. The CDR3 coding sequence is TGCGCCAGCAGCCCGGGAGGCGGGATGTACGAGCAGTACTTC. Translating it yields CASSPGGGMYEQYF.

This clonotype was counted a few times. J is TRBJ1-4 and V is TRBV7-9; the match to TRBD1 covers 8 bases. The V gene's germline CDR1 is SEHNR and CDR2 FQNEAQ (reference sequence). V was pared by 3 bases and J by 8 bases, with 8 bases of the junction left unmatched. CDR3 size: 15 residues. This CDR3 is CASSLTGTGWEKLFF. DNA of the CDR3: TGTGCCAGCAGCTTGACCGGGACAGGCTGGGAAAAACTGTTTTTT. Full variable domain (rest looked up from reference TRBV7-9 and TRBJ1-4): DTGVSQNPRHKITKRGQNVTFRCDPISEHNRLYWYRQTLGQGPEFLTYFQNEAQLEKSRLLSDRFSAERPKGSFSTLEIQRTEQGDSAMYLCASSLTGTGWEKLFFGSGTQLSVL.

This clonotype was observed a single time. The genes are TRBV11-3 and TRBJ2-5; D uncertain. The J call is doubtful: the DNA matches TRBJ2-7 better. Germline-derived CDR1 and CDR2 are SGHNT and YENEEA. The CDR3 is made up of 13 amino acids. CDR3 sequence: CASSLDTVAEQYF. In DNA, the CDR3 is TGTGCCAGCAGCTTAGATACAGTCGCCGAGCAGTACTTC.